These 12 T cell receptor beta chains came from one sample sequenced in a study of cytomegalovirus exposure and HLA in healthy donors. 60 Vbeta and 13 Jbeta primers were used in PCR. Assay used: immunoSEQ multiplex PCR; TCRdb lists only in-frame clones, some missing. This repertoire includes fewer than 150,000 clones. Specimen: PBMCs. These receptors originate from a man aged 40-49 years in good health and CMV-seronegative.

The V call is TRBV6-5, the J call TRBJ1-3; no definite D call. The CDR3 length is 15 residues. Trimming removed 0 bases from V and 0 bases from J, with 6 bases in between. Germline V gene data show CDR1 as MNHEY and CDR2 as SVGAGI. CDR3 DNA sequence: TGTGCCAGCAGTTACTCGGAGAGCTCTGGAAACACCATATATTTT. Its protein product is CASSYSESSGNTIYF.

V and J are TRBV7-8 and TRBJ1-6, with D possibly being TRBD1 (5 bases). There are 13 residues in the CDR3. Germline CDR1 and CDR2: SGHVS and FQNEAQ. Trimming shortened V by 3 bases and J by 9 bases, and 9 bases separated the two germline ends. The CDR3 DNA reads as TGTGCCAGCAGCTTCGACAGTTCTTCACCCCTCCACTTT. This codes for CASSFDSSSPLHF. The variable domain in full, completed from reference TRBV7-8 and TRBJ1-6, reads GAGVSQSPRYKVAKRGQDVALRCDPISGHVSLFWYQQALGQGPEFLTYFQNEAQLDKSGLPSDRFFAERPEGSVSTLKIQRTQQEDSAVYLCASSFDSSSPLHFGNGTRLTVT.

The V and J genes are TRBV7-9 and TRBJ2-7; 7 nucleotides align to TRBD2. The germline gives CDR1 SEHNR, CDR2 FQNEAQ (reference sequence). With V trimmed by 5 bases and J by 2 bases, 9 bases remained unmatched. The CDR3 runs to 15 residues. The CDR3 reads CASSLTSPFPYEQYF. CDR3 in DNA: TGTGCCAGCAGCCTGACTAGCCCGTTCCCCTACGAGCAGTACTTC.

The chain couples TRBV19 to TRBJ2-7; 10 bases match TRBD2. Germline loops: CDR1 LNHDA, CDR2 SQIVND (reference sequence). Trimming took 5 bases from V and 6 from J; bases not matched to a gene: 19. The CDR3 consists of 18 residues. The CDR3, as DNA: TGTGCCAGTAGTCCAGGACTAGCGGAGAAGTCCTGGGTTCTCGAGCAGTACTTC. It yields the protein CASSPGLAEKSWVLEQYF.

This chain joins TRBV9 and TRBJ2-1; D call uncertain. CDR3 length equals 14 residues. Germline V gene data show CDR1 as SGDLS and CDR2 as YYNGEE. Trimming took off 6 bases at V and 3 bases at J, with 13 bases between the two ends. CDR3 residues: CASNPLENYNEQFF. CDR3 sequence (DNA): TGTGCCAGCAATCCCCTCGAGAACTACAATGAGCAGTTCTTC.

J is TRBJ1-1 and V is TRBV18; TRBD1 might be the D (5 bases). The germline CDR1 and CDR2 sequences are KGHSH and LQKENI. The CDR3 is 15 amino acids. Trimming pared 2 bases from V and 5 bases from J, leaving 15 bases between. The CDR3 DNA reads as TGTGCCAGCTCACCAACCTCGGGGGGTCCGACTGAAGCTTTCTTT. Translating it yields CASSPTSGGPTEAFF. Filled out from reference TRBV18 and TRBJ1-1, the complete variable domain reads NAGVMQNPRHLVRRRGQEARLRCSPMKGHSHVYWYRQLPEEGLKFMVYLQKENIIDESGMPKERFSAEFPKEGPSILRIQQVVRGDSAAYFCASSPTSGGPTEAFFGQGTRLTVV.

The genes are TRBV10-3 and TRBJ1-4; a weak D match, TRBD1 (5 bases). Germline CDR1 and CDR2: ENHRY and SYGVKD. This CDR3 contains 13 residues. Trimming left V 8 bases short and J 3 bases short, with 10 bases between. The CDR3 DNA reads TGTGCCATCTCCGGGGACTCTAATGAAAAACTGTTTTTT. This codes for CAISGDSNEKLFF.

The gene calls are TRBV4-1 and TRBJ2-5; the match to TRBD2 covers 12 bases. The J call could be wrong; TRBJ2-7 is a better fit for the DNA end. Per germline, CDR1 MGHRA and CDR2 YSYEKL. This CDR3 spans 16 amino acids. CDR3 sequence (DNA): TGCGCCAGCAGCCAAGCTAGCGGGGGGGATTCCTACGAGCAGTACTTC. Residues: CASSQASGGDSYEQYF.

The V gene is TRBV6-1, the J gene TRBJ1-3, with TRBD1 as a possible D gene (5 bases). CDR1 is MNHNS and CDR2 is SASEGT in the germline V gene. Trimming removed 8 bases at V and 7 bases at J, with 18 bases between. CDR3 size: 14 residues. The CDR3 bases are TGTGCCAGCTTCGAGCGGGACTTCACCAACACCATATATTTT. It translates to CASFERDFTNTIYF.

The V gene is TRBV7-2, the J gene TRBJ2-6; possible D gene TRBD1, 5 bases. The CDR3 length is 15 residues. V was trimmed by 5 bases and J by 0 bases, leaving 8 bases between them. Per germline, CDR1 SGHTA and CDR2 FQGNSA. The CDR3 DNA sequence: TGTGCCAGCAGCAAAGACAGCTCTGGGGCCAACGTCCTGACTTTC. Its protein is CASSKDSSGANVLTF.

This sequence joins TRBV15 and TRBJ1-3; D unresolved. The germline gives CDR1 LNHNV, CDR2 YYDKDF (reference sequence). CDR3 length: 15 residues. Trimming removed 0 bases from V and 3 bases from J, with 9 bases in between. CDR3 sequence reads: CATSRDPRSGNTIYF. CDR3 DNA sequence: TGTGCCACCAGCAGAGATCCCCGGAGTGGAAACACCATATATTTT.

The V call is TRBV7-8, the J call TRBJ2-7; TRBD2 agrees at 8 bases. Losses at the gene ends were 1 base for V and 3 bases for J; bases not matched to a gene: 17. CDR1 and CDR2 from the germline V gene are SGHVS and FQNEAQ. The CDR3 sequence is 19 residues long. DNA for the CDR3: TGTGCCAGCAGCTTAGGGAGGGTAGCGGGGACTTTTATGCACTACGAGCAGTACTTC. This sequence encodes CASSLGRVAGTFMHYEQYF.